Listed here are 14 T cell receptor beta chains from one sample, sequenced in a study of human T cells and chemical hapten exposure. One entry per CDR3 protein results from TCRdb running MiXCR on the 5' RACE reads. The sample holds under 150,000 distinct CDR3 sequences, roughly 18% seen once. Whole blood, unfractionated, served as the material for total RNA extraction. All receptors derive from a human donor in good health.

This chain uses TRBV10-3 with TRBJ2-5; D uncertain. The CDR3 is made up of 12 amino acids. Germline V gene lookup returns CDR1 ENHRY and CDR2 SYGVKD. Trimming took 3 bases from V and 1 from J, leaving 3 bases between them. CDR3 coding DNA: TGTGCCATCAGTGATCCCCAAGAGACCCAGTACTTC. It codes for CAISDPQETQYF.

The chain couples TRBV27 to TRBJ2-3; 8 positions match TRBD2. V was clipped by 3 bases and J by 1 base; unmatched bases: 6. The V gene's germline CDR1 is MNHEY and CDR2 SMNVEV (reference sequence). The CDR3 is made up of 16 amino acids. CDR3 sequence (DNA): TGTGCCAGCAGTTTGATAAGCGGGAGAGGCACAGATACGCAGTATTTT. It yields the protein CASSLISGRGTDTQYF.

The V call is TRBV19, the J call TRBJ1-2; D possibly corresponds to TRBD1 (5 bases). Germline lookup yields CDR1 LNHDA and CDR2 SQIVND (reference sequence). V was trimmed by 7 bases and J by 10 bases, leaving 25 bases between them. This CDR3 region has 15 residues. The CDR3 coding sequence is TGTGCCAGTATACTTACAGGAGCCCGCCCTGCTATCTACACCTTC. Its translation: CASILTGARPAIYTF. Full variable domain (missing parts from reference TRBV19 and TRBJ1-2): DGGITQSPKYLFRKEGQNVTLSCEQNLNHDAMYWYRQDPGQGLRLIYYSQIVNDFQKGDIAEGYSVSREKKESFPLTVTSAQKNPTAFYLCASILTGARPAIYTFGSGTRLTVV.

This clonotype has just a few counts. V gene TRBV21-1 combines with J gene TRBJ2-1; the table's D gene call, TRBD2, was not cross checked with the DNA. TRBV21-1 is recorded as a pseudogene. The CDR3 has 16 amino acids. CDR3 sequence: CASSSPSGRSYNEQFF. The CDR3 DNA reads TGTGCCAGCAGCAGCCCTAGCGGGAGGTCCTACAATGAGCAGTTCTTC.

This clonotype was counted a few times. The chain has TRBV10-3 and TRBJ1-3; D not certain. V was clipped by 3 bases and J by 0 bases, with 3 bases between them. CDR3 size: 13 residues. Germline CDR1 ENHRY, CDR2 SYGVKD. CDR3 nucleotide sequence: TGTGCCATCAGTGACAGCTCTGGAAACACCATATATTTT. Protein product: CAISDSSGNTIYF.

The chain recombines TRBV6-1 with TRBJ1-1, with a possible D match to TRBD1 (5 bases). Looked up from germline, CDR1 is MNHNS and CDR2 is SASEGT. V gave up 2 bases and J gave up 5 bases, with 9 bases separating them. CDR3 length: 13 amino acids. The CDR3 DNA sequence: TGTGCCAGCAGTGAAAGACAGTTAACTGAAGCTTTCTTT. It specifies CASSERQLTEAFF.

The sample holds a few counts of this clonotype. J is TRBJ1-6 and V is TRBV5-1; tentative D call: TRBD1 (6 bases). The CDR3 has 15 amino acids. The ends were cut back, 0 bases at V and 8 bases at J, with 12 bases in the middle. CDR1 SGHRS and CDR2 YFSETQ come from the germline V gene. Written as DNA, the CDR3 is TGCGCCAGCAGCTTGGCAGGCAGGGGTTATTCACCCCTCCACTTT. Translation gives CASSLAGRGYSPLHF.

This rearrangement joins TRBV18 to TRBJ2-3; no clear D gene. The V and J ends lost 6 bases and 5 bases respectively, with 18 bases between them. The CDR3 has 15 residues. Per germline, CDR1 KGHSH and CDR2 LQKENI. The CDR3 DNA reads TGTGCCAGCTCGCACTATAAAAAATCCCAAGATACGCAGTATTTT. It is translated as CASSHYKKSQDTQYF.

V gene TRBV5-4 combines with J gene TRBJ1-2, with D tentatively TRBD1 (5 bases). The CDR3 is 16 amino acids. CDR1 and CDR2 (germline): SGHNT, YYREEE (reference sequence). The V end was cut by 5 bases, the J end by 2 bases, with 19 bases between. CDR3 nucleotide sequence: TGTGCCAGCAGGAAGACAGTTGGCGAACCAAACTATGGCTACACCTTC. Its protein product is CASRKTVGEPNYGYTF.

This rearrangement joins TRBV20-1 to TRBJ2-1, with 9 bases lining up with TRBD1. The germline gives CDR1 DFQATT, CDR2 SNEGSKA (reference sequence). Trimming at V came to 6 bases and at J to 0 bases, leaving 6 bases not matched to a gene. This CDR3 has 15 amino acids. The CDR3 sequence: CSAPGGQGSYNEQFF. The CDR3 coding sequence is TGCAGTGCCCCGGGGGGACAGGGCTCCTACAATGAGCAGTTCTTC.

The chain is built from TRBV28 and TRBJ2-7; D ambiguous. Germline V gives CDR1 MDHEN, CDR2 SYDVKM. The germline V and J ends were trimmed by 9 bases and 2 bases, with 17 bases remaining between them. The CDR3 sequence is 14 residues long. Written as DNA, the CDR3 is TGTGCCAGTAACTCCGGCACGTTAGCCTACGAGCAGTACTTC. This sequence encodes CASNSGTLAYEQYF.

This clonotype was counted between two and nine times. V is TRBV5-1 and J is TRBJ2-4; 9 bases are shared with TRBD1. Trimming removed 4 bases from V and 2 bases from J; junction bases left unmatched: 4. The germline V gene encodes CDR1 SGHRS and CDR2 YFSETQ. The CDR3 has 15 residues. This CDR3 is CASSHRGLSKNIQYF. The CDR3, as DNA: TGCGCCAGCAGCCACAGGGGGCTCTCCAAAAACATTCAGTACTTC.

The rearrangement joins TRBV28 to TRBJ2-3; maybe TRBD1 (5 bases). This CDR3 spans 15 amino acids. Germline CDR1 MDHEN, CDR2 SYDVKM. Trimming removed 7 bases from V and 4 bases from J, with 18 bases in between. The CDR3: CASNGGQGGADTQYF. CDR3 sequence (DNA): TGTGCCAGCAACGGCGGACAAGGCGGCGCAGATACGCAGTATTTT.

At least ten counts were recorded for this clonotype. The chain couples TRBV29-1 to TRBJ2-7; TRBD1 might be the D (5 bases). There are 15 residues in the CDR3. Per the germline V gene, CDR1 is SQVTM and CDR2 is ANQGSEA. The ends were cut back, 4 bases at V and 3 bases at J, with 19 bases in the middle. This chain's CDR3 is CSVGQSRSQFYEQYF. CDR3 sequence (DNA): TGCAGCGTTGGACAGTCCAGGAGTCAATTCTACGAGCAGTACTTC.